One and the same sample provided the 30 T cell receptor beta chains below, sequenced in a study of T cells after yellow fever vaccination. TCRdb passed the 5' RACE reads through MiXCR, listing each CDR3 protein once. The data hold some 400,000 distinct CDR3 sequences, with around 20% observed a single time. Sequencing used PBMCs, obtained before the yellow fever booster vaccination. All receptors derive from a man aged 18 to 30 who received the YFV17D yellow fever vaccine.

In nucleotides, the CDR3 is TGTGCCAGCAGCCGATCGACAGGGGAAGAGACCCAGTACTTC. Protein: CASSRSTGEETQYF. The chain has TRBV7-9 and TRBJ2-5; TRBD1 aligns across 8 bases. V lost 5 bases, J lost 3 bases, and 5 bases stayed unmatched. The length of the CDR3 is 14 residues. CDR1 SEHNR and CDR2 FQNEAQ come from the germline V gene (reference sequence).

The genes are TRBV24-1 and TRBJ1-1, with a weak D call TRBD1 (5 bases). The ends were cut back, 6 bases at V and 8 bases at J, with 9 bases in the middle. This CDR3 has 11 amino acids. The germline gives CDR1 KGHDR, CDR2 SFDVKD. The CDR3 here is CATSQGVEAFF. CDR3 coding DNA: TGTGCCACCAGTCAGGGTGTCGAAGCTTTCTTT.

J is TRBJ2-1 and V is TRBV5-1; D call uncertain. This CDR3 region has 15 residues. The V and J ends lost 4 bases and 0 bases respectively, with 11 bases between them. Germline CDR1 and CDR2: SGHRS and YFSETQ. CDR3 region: CASSLVHASYNEQFF. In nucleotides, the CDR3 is TGCGCCAGCAGCCTTGTCCATGCCTCCTACAATGAGCAGTTCTTC. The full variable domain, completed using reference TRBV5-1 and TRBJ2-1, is KAGVTQTPRYLIKTRGQQVTLSCSPISGHRSVSWYQQTPGQGLQFLFEYFSETQRNKGNFPGRFSGRQFSNSRSEMNVSTLELGDSALYLCASSLVHASYNEQFFGPGTRLTVL.

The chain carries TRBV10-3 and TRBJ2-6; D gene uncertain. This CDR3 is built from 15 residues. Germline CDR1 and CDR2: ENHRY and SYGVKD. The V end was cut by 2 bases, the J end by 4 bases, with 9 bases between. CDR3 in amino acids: CAISEPSAGANVLTF. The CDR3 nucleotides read TGTGCCATCAGTGAGCCCTCGGCCGGGGCCAACGTCCTGACTTTC.

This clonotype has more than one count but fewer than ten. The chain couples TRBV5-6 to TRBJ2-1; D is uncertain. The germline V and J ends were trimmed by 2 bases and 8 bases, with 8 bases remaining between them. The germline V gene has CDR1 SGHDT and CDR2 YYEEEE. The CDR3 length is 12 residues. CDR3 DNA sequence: TGTGCCAGCAGCTTTCAGAGCCATGAGCAGTTCTTC. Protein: CASSFQSHEQFF.

The CDR3 sequence is CASSLGGQRMNTEAFF. DNA of the CDR3: TGCGCCAGCAGCTTGGGGGGACAGCGAATGAACACTGAAGCTTTCTTT. The rearrangement joins TRBV5-1 to TRBJ1-1; 7 positions agree with TRBD1. The ends lost 0 bases at V and 0 bases at J; junction bases unmatched: 5. CDR3 length equals 16 residues. Germline CDR1 is SGHRS and CDR2 is YFSETQ.

The CDR3 DNA follows: TGTGCCAGCAGTTACTCGAGACACACGGAGACCCAGTACTTC. Protein sequence: CASSYSRHTETQYF. The chain combines TRBV6-5 with TRBJ2-5; no definite D call. With 0 bases removed from V and 5 bases from J, the gap between germline ends came to 10 bases. CDR1 is MNHEY and CDR2 is SVGAGI in the germline V gene. The CDR3 length is 14 residues.

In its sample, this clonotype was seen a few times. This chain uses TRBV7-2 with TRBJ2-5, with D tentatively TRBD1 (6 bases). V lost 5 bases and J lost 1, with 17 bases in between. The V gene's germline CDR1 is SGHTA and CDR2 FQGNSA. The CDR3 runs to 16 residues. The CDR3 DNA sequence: TGTGCCAGCAGCCCACAGGGCACAGGGCGCCAAGAGACCCAGTACTTC. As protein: CASSPQGTGRQETQYF.

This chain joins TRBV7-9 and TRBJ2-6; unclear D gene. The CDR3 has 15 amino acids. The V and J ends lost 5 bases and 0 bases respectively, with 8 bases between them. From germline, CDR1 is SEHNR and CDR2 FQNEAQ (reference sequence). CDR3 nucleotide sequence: TGTGCCAGCAGCCCCATAGTCTCTGGGGCCAACGTCCTGACTTTC. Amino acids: CASSPIVSGANVLTF.

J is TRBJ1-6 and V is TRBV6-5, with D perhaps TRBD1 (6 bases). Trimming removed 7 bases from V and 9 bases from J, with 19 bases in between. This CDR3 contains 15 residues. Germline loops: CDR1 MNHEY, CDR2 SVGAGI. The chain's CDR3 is CASTYGAGATSPLHF. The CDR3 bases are TGTGCCAGCACCTACGGTGCAGGGGCAACTTCACCCCTCCACTTT.

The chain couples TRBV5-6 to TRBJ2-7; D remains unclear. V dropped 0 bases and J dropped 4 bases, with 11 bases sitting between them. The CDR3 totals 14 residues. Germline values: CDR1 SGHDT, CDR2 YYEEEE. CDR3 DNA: TGTGCCAGCAGCTTGGGGGGTTTCAGATACGAGCAGTACGTC. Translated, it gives CASSLGGFRYEQYV.

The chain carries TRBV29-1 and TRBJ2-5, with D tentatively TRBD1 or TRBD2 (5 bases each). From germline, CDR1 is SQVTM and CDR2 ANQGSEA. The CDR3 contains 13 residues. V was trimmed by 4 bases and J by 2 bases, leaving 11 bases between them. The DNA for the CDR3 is TGCAGCGTTGGGTGGGGGTCTCAAGAGACCCAGTACTTC. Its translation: CSVGWGSQETQYF.

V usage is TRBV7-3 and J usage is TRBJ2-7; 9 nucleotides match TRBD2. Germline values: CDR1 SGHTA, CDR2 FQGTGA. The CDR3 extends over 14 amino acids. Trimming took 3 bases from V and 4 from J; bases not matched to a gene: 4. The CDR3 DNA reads TGTGCCAGCAGCTTGCGGGGGGGCCGGTACGAGCAGTACTTC. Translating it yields CASSLRGGRYEQYF. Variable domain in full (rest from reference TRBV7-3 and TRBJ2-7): GAGVSQTPSNKVTEKGKYVELRCDPISGHTALYWYRQSLGQGPEFLIYFQGTGAADDSGLPNDRFFAVRPEGSVSTLKIQRTERGDSAVYLCASSLRGGRYEQYFGPGTRLTVT.

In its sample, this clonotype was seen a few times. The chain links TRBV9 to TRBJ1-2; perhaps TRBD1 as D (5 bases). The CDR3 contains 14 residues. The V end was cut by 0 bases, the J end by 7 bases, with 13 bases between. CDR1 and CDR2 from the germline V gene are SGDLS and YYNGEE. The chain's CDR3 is CASSVAGHPGGYTF. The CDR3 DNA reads TGTGCCAGCAGCGTAGCTGGACACCCGGGTGGCTACACCTTC. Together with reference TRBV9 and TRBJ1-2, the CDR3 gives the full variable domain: DSGVTQTPKHLITATGQRVTLRCSPRSGDLSVYWYQQSLDQGLQFLIQYYNGEERAKGNILERFSAQQFPDLHSELNLSSLELGDSALYFCASSVAGHPGGYTFGSGTRLTVV.

The CDR3 DNA reads TGTGCCAGCAGCTTAGACTTCCAAGAGACCCAGTACTTC. It yields the protein CASSLDFQETQYF. V and J are TRBV7-9 and TRBJ2-5; no reliable D call. Trimming took off 1 base at V and 1 base at J, with 4 bases between the two ends. This CDR3 region has 13 residues. Germline V gene sequence: CDR1 SEHNR, CDR2 FQNEAQ (reference sequence). The full variable domain, in which reference TRBV7-9 and TRBJ2-5 provide the parts outside the CDR3, is DTGVSQNPRHKITKRGQNVTFRCDPISEHNRLYWYRQTLGQGPEFLTYFQNEAQLEKSRLLSDRFSAERPKGSFSTLEIQRTEQGDSAMYLCASSLDFQETQYFGPGTRLLVL.

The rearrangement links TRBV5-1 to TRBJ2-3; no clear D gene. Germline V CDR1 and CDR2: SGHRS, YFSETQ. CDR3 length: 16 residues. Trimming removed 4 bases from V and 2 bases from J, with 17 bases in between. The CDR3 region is CASSPGMGMTTDTQYF. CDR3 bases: TGCGCCAGCAGCCCCGGCATGGGAATGACCACAGATACGCAGTATTTT.

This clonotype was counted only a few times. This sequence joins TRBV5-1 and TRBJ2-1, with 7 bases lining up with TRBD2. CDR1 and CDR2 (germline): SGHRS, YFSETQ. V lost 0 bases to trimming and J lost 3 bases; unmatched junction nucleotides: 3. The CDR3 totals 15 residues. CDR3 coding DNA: TGCGCCAGCAGCTTGGCCCTAGCGGACTACAATGAGCAGTTCTTC. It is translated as CASSLALADYNEQFF. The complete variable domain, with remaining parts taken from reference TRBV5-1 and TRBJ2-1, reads KAGVTQTPRYLIKTRGQQVTLSCSPISGHRSVSWYQQTPGQGLQFLFEYFSETQRNKGNFPGRFSGRQFSNSRSEMNVSTLELGDSALYLCASSLALADYNEQFFGPGTRLTVL.

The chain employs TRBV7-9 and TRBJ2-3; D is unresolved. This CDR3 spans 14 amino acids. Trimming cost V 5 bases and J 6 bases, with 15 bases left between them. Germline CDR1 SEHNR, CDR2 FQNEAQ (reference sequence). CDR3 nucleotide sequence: TGTGCCAGCAGCCAGACATCTGCACAGGATACGCAGTATTTT. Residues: CASSQTSAQDTQYF.

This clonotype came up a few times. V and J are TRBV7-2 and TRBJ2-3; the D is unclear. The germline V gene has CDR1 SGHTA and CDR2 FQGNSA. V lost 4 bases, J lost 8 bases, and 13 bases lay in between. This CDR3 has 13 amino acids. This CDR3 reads CASSYLQSGTQYF. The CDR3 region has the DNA TGTGCCAGCAGCTATTTACAGTCCGGTACGCAGTATTTT.

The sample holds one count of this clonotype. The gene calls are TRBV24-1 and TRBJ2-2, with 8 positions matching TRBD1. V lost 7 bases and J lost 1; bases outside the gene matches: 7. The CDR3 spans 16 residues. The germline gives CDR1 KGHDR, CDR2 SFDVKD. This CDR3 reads CATSRLTGGNTGELFF. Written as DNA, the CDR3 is TGTGCCACCAGCCGACTAACAGGGGGGAACACCGGGGAGCTGTTTTTT.

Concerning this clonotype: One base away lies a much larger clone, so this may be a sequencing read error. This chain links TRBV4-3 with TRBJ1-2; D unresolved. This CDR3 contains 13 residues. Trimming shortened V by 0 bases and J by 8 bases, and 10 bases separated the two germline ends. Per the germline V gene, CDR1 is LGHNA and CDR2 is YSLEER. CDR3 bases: TGCGCCAGCAGCCAAGATCGGGTAAGAGGCTACACCTTC. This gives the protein CASSQDRVRGYTF.

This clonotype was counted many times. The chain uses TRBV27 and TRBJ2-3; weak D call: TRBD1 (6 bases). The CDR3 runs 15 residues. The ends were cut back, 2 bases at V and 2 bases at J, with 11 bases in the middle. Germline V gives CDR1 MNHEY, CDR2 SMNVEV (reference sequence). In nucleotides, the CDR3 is TGTGCCAGCAGTTTAACCGGGACACACACAGATACGCAGTATTTT. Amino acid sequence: CASSLTGTHTDTQYF.

Written as DNA, the CDR3 is TGTGCCAGCAGTTACACGCCAGGGGGCCCAGATACGCAGTATTTT. Its translation is CASSYTPGGPDTQYF. The gene calls are TRBV6-2 or TRBV6-3 and TRBJ2-3, with TRBD1 matching 8 bases. Germline V gives CDR1 MNHEY, CDR2 SVGEGT. The V segment lost 2 bases and the J segment 4 bases; nucleotides outside the gene matches: 5. This CDR3 contains 15 residues.

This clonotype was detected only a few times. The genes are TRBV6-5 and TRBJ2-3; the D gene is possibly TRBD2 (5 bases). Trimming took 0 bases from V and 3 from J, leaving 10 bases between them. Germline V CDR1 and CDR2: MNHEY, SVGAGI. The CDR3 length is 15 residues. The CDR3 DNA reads TGTGCCAGCAGTTACTCACTAGTCTGGACAGATACGCAGTATTTT. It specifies CASSYSLVWTDTQYF.

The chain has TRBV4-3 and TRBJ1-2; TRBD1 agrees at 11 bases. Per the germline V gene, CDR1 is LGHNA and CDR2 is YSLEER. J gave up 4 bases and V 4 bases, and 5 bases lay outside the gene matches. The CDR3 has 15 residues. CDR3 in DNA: TGCGCCAGCAGCCTCGGGACAGGGGGGCCCTATGGCTACACCTTC. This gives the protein CASSLGTGGPYGYTF.

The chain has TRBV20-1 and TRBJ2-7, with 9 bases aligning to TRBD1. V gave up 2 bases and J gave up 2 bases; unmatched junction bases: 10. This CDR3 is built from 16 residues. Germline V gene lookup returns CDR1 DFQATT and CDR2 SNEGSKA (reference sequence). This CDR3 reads CSARQQGASWAYEQYF. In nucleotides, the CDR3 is TGCAGTGCTAGACAACAGGGGGCTAGCTGGGCCTACGAGCAGTACTTC.

CDR3 residues: CSVEIAGGETGELFF. The CDR3 DNA sequence: TGCAGCGTTGAAATAGCGGGGGGCGAAACCGGGGAGCTGTTTTTT. V usage is TRBV29-1 and J usage is TRBJ2-2; 10 nucleotides match TRBD2. Germline V CDR1 and CDR2: SQVTM, ANQGSEA. The V and J ends lost 2 bases and 5 bases, in that order; junction bases with no gene match: 5. The CDR3 has 15 residues.

The DNA for the CDR3 is TGTGCCAGCAGCTTAAACAGCCCCACGGGGGGTGAGCAGTTCTTC. Translated, it gives CASSLNSPTGGEQFF. The J gene is TRBJ2-1, the V gene TRBV7-3; TRBD2 aligns across 7 bases. CDR1 and CDR2 (germline): SGHTA, FQGTGA. This CDR3 is built from 15 residues. V lost 1 base and J lost 9; bases outside the gene matches: 9.

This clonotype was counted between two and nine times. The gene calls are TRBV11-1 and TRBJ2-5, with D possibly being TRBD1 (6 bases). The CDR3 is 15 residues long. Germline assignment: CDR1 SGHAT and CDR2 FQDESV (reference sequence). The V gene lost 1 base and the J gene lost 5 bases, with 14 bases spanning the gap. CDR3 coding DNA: TGTGCCAGCAGCTTAGGAGGGACACCCAAGGAGACCCAGTACTTC. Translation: CASSLGGTPKETQYF.

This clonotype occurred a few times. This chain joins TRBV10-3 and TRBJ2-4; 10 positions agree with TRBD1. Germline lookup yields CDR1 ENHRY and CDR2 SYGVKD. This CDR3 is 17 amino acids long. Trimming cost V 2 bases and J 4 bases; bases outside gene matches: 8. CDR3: CAISEPNPGQGKNIQYF. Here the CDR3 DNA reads TGTGCCATCAGTGAGCCTAACCCGGGACAGGGGAAAAACATTCAGTACTTC.